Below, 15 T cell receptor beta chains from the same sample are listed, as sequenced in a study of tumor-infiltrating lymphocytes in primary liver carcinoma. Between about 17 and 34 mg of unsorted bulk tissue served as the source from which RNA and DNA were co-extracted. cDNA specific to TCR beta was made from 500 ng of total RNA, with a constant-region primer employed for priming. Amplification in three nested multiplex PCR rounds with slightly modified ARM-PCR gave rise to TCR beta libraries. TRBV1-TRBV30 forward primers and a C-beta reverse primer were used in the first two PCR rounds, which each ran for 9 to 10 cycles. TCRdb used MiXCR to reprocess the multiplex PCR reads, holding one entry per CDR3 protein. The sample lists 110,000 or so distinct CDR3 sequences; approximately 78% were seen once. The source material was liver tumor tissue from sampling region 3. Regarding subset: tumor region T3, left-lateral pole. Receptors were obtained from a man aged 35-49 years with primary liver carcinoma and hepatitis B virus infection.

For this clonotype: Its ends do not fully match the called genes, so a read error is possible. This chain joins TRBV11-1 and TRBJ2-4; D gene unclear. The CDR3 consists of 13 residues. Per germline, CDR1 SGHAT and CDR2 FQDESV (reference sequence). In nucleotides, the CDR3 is TGTACCAGCAGCCGGAACCAGTGTGACATTCAGTACTTC. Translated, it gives CTSSRNQCDIQYF.

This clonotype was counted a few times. CDR3 nucleotides: TGTGCCAGCAGCCAAGCAGGGCCCCGTGGGGAGACCCAGTACTTC. This encodes CASSQAGPRGETQYF. The chain carries TRBV4-2 and TRBJ2-5; a weak D match, TRBD1 (5 bases). CDR1 LGHNA and CDR2 YNFKEQ come from the germline V gene. This CDR3 spans 15 amino acids. Trimming took 1 base from V and 5 from J, leaving 14 bases between them.

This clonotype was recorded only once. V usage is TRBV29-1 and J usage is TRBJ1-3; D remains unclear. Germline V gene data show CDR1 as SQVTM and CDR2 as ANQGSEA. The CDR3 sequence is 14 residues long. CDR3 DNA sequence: TGCAACGTCCTCTACATGAGCTCTGGAAACACCATATATTTT. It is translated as CNVLYMSSGNTIYF.

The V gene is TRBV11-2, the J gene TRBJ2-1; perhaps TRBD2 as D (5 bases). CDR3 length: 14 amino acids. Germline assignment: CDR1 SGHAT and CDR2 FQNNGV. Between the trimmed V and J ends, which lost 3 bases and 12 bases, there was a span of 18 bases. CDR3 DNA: TGTGCCAGCAGCTTGCCTAGCTTAGGGCATGTGCAGTTCTTC. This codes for CASSLPSLGHVQFF. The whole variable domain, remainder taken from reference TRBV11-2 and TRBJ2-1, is EAGVAQSPRYKIIEKRQSVAFWCNPISGHATLYWYQQILGQGPKLLIQFQNNGVVDDSQLPKDRFSAERLKGVDSTLKIQPAKLEDSAVYLCASSLPSLGHVQFFGPGTRLTVL.

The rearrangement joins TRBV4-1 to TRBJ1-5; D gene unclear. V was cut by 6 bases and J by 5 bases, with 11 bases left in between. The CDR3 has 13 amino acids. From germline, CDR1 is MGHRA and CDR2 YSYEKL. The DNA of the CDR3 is TGCGCCAGCAGTTTTCTTCTCGATCAGCCCCAGCATTTT. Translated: CASSFLLDQPQHF.

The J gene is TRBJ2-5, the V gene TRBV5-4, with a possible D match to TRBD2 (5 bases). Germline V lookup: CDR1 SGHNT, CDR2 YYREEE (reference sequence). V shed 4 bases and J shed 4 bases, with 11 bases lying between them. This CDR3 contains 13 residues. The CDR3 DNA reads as TGTGCCAGCAGCCCGGGTAGCGTAGAGACCCAGTACTTC. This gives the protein CASSPGSVETQYF.

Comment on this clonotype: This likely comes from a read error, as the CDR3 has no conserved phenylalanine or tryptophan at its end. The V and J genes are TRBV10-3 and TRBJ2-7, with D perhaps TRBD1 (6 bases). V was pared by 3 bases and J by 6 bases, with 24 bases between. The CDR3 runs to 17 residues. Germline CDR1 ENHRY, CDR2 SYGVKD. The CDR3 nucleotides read TGTGCCATCAGTGACAATAAACCGGGACATGGATTTTTCGAGCAGTACTAC. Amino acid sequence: CAISDNKPGHGFFEQYY.

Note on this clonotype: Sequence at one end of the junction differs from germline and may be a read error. CDR3 in amino acids: CSIESAAGRSVAQYF. CDR3 sequence (DNA): TGCAGCATTGAATCCGCGGCGGGTAGATCGGTGGCCCAGTACTTC. The chain combines TRBV29-1 with TRBJ2-5, with D perhaps matching TRBD2 (5 bases). The CDR3 spans 15 residues. Germline CDR1 SQVTM, CDR2 ANQGSEA.

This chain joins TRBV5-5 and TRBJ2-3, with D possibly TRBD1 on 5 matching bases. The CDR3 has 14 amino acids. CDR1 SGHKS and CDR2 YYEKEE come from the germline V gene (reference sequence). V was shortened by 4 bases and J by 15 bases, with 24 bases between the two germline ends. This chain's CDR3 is CASSPPTVIPQQYF. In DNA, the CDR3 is TGTGCCAGCAGCCCTCCGACAGTGATCCCCCAGCAATATTTT.

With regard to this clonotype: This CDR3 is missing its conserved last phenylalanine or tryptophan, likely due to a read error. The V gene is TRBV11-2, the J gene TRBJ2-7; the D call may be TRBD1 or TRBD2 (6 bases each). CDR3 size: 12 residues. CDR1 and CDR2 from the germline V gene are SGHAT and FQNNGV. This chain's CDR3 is CASSLGGYGQYT. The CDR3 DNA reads TGTGCCAGCAGTCTCGGGGGCTACGGGCAGTACACC.

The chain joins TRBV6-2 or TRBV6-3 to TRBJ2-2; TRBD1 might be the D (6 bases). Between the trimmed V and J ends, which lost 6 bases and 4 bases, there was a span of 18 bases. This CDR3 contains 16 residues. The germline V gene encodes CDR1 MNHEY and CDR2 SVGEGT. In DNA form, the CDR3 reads TGTGCCAGCAGCCGAGTCGGGACATCTTTCACCGGGGAGCTGTTTTTT. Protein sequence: CASSRVGTSFTGELFF.

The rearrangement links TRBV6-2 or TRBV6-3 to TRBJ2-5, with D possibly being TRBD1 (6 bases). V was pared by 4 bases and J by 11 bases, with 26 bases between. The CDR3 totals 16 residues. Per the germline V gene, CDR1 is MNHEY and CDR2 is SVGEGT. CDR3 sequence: CASSFGTPERKWGQYF. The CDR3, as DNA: TGTGCCAGCAGTTTCGGGACACCCGAGAGAAAGTGGGGTCAGTACTTC.

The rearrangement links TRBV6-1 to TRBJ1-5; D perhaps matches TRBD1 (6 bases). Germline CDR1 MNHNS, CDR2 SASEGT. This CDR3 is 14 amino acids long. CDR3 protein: CISRIGTRNQPQHF. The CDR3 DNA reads TGTATCAGCAGGATTGGGACACGCAATCAGCCCCAGCATTTT.

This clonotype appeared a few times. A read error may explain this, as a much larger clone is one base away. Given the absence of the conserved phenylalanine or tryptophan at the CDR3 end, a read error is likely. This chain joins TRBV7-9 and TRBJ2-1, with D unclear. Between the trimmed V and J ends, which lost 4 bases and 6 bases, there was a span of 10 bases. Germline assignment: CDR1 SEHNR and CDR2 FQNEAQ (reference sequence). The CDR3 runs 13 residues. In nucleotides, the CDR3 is TGTGCCAGCAGCTCTCGACCCGCCAATGAGCAGTTCTTA. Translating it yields CASSSRPANEQFL.

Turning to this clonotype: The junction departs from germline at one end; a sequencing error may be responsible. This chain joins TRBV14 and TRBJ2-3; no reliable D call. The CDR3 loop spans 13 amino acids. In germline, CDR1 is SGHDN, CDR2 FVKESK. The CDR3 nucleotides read TGTGCGAGCAGCCGAGGATGTACAGATACGCAGTATTTT. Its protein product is CASSRGCTDTQYF. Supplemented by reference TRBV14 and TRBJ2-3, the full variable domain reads EAGVTQFPSHSVIEKGQTVTLRCDPISGHDNLYWYRRVMGKEIKFLLHFVKESKQDESGMPNNRFLAERTGGTYSTLKVQPAELEDSGVYFCASSRGCTDTQYFGPGTRLTVL.